This paragraph reports one T cell receptor (beta chain). Its antigen is currently unknown. This specimen comes from a study of cytomegalovirus exposure and HLA in healthy donors. Study-level information: Earlier, approximately 180 million T cells were analyzed, and 90 million to 140 million unique TCR beta sequences were found among them. Study-level findings and limits: Researchers reportedly found TCR beta sequences accurately predicted most subjects' HLA-A and HLA-B alleles. According to reports, the classifier identified cytomegalovirus status with high specificity and sensitivity.

V was clipped by 2 bases and J by 0 bases; unmatched bases: 2. Germline V CDR1 and CDR2: MRHNA, SNTAGT. The CDR3 totals 15 residues. The study ran its PCR with 60 Vbeta and 13 Jbeta primers. The assay was immunoSEQ multiplex PCR, and TCRdb's table has in-frame clones only and misses some. Among some 200,000 clones listed, about four fifths were seen once. V is TRBV6-4 and J is TRBJ2-3, with TRBD1 identical over 7 bases. The sample was PBMCs. The TCR comes from a man aged 45-65 years in good health and CMV-seronegative. In nucleotides, the CDR3 is TGTGCCAGCAGTGACGAGGGGGCAAGCACAGATACGCAGTATTTT. It translates to CASSDEGASTDTQYF.